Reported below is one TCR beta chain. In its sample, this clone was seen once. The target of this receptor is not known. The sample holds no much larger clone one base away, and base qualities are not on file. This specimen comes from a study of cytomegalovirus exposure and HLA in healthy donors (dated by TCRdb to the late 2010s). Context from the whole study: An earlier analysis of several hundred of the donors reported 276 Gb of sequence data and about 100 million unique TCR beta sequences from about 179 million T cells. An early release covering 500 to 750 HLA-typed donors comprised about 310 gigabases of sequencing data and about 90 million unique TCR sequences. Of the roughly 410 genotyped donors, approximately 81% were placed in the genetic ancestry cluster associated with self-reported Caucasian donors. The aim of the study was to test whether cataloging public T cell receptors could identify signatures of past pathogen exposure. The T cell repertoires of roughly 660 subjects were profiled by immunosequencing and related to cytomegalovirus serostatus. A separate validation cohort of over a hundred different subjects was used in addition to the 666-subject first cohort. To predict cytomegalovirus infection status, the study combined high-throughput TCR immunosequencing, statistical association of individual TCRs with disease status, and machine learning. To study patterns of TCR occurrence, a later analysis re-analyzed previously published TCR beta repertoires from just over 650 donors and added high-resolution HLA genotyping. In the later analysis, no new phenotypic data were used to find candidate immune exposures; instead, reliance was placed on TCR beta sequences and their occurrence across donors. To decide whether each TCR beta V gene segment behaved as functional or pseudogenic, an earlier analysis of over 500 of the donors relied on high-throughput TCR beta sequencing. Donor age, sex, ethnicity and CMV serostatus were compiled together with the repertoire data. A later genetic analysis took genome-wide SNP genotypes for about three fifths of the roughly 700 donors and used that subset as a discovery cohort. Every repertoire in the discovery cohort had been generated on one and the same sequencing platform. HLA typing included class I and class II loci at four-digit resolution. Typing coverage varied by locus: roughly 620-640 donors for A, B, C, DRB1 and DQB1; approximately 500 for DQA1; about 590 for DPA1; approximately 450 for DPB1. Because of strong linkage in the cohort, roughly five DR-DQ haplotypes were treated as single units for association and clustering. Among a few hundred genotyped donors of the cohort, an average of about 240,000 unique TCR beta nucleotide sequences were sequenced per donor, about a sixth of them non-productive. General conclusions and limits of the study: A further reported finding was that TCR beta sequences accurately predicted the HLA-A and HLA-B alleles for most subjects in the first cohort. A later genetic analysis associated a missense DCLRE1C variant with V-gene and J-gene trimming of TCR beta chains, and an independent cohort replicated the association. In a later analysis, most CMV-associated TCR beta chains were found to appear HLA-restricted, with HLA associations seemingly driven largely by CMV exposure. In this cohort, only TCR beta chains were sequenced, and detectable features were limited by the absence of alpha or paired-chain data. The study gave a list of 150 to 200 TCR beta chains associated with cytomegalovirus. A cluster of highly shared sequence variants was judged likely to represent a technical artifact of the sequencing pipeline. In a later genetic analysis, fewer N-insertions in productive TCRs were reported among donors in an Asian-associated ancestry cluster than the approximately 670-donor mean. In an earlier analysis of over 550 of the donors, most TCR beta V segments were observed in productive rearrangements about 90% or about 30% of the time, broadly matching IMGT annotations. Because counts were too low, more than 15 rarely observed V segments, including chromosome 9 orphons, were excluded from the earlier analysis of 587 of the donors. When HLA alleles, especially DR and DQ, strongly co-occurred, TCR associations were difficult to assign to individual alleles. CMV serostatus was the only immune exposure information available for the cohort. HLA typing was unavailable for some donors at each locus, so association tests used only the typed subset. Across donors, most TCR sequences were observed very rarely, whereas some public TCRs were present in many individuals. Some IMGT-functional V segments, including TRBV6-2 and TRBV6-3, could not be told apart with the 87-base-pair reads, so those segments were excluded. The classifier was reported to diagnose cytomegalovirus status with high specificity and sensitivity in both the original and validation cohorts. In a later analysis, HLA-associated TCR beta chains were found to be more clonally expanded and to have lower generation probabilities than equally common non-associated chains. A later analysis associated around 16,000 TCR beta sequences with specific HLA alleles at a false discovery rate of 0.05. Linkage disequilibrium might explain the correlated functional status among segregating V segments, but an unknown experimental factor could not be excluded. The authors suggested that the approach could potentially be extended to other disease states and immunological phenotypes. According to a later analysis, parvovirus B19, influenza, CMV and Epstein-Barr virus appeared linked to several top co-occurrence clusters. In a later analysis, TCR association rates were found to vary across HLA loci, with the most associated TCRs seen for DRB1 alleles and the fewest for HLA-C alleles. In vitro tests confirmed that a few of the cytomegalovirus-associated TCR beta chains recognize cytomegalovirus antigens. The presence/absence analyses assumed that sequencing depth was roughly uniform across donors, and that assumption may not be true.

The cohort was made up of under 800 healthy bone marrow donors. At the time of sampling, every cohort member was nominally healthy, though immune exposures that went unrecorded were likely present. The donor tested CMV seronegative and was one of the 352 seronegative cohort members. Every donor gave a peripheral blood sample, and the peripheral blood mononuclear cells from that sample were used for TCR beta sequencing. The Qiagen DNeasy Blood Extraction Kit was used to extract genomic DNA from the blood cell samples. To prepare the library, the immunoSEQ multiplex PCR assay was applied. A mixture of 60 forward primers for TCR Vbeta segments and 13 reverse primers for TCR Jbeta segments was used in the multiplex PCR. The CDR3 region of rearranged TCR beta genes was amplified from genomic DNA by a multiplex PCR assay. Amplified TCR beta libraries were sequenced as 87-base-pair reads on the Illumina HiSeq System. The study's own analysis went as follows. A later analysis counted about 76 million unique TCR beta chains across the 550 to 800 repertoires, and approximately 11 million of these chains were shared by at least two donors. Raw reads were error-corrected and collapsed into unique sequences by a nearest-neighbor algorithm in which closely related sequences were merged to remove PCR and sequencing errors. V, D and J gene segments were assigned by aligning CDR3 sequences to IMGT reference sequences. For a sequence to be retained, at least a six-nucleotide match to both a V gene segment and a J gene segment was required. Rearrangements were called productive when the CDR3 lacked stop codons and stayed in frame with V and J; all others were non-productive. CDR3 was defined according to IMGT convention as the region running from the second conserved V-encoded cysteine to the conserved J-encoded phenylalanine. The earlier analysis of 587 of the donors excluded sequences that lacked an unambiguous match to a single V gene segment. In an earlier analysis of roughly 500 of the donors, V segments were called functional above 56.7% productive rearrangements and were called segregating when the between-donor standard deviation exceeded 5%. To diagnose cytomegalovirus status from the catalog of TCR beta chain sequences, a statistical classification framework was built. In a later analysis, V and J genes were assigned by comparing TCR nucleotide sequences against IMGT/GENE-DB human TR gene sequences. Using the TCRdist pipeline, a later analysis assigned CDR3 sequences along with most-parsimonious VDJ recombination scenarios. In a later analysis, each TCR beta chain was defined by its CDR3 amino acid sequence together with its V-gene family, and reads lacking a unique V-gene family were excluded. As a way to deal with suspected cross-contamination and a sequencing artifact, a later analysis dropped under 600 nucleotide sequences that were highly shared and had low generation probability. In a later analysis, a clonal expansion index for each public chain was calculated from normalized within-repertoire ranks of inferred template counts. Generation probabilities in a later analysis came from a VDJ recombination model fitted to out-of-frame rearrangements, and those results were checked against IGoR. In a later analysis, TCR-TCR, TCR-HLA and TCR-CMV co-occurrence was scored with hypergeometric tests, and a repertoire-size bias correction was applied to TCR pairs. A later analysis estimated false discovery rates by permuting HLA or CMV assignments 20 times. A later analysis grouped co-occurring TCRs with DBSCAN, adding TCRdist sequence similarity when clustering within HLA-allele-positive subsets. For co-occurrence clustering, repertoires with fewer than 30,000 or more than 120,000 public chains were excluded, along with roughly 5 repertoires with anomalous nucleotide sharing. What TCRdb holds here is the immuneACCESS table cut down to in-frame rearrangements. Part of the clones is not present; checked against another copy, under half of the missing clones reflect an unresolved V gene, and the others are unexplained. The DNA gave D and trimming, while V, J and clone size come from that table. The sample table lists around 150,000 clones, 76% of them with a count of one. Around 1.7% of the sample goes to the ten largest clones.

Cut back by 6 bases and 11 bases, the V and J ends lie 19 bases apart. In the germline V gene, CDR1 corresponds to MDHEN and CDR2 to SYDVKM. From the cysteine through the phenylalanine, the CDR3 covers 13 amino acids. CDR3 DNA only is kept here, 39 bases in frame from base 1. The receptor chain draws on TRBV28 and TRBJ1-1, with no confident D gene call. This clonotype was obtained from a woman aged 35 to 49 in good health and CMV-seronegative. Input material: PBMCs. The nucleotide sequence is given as TGTGCCAGCAGGATGACACCCTCGTACCGGGCTTTCTTT. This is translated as CASRMTPSYRAFF.